Described below is a single T cell receptor (beta chain) sequence and its context. No antigen is known for it. Base qualities were left out, and no much larger clone turns up one base away. These data originate in a study of CD8 T cells in ankylosing spondylitis (dated by TCRdb to the late 2010s). For context, the study as a whole: The study set out to find disease-linked TCR variants by profiling T cell receptor beta repertoires in ankylosing spondylitis patients and healthy donors. The whole study cohort included over 85 healthy donors and 25 ankylosing spondylitis patients. Samples of peripheral blood were taken, and for ankylosing spondylitis patients, synovial fluid was collected as well. What the work shows at the level of the full study, not this receptor alone: Blood from ankylosing spondylitis patients appeared to be characterized by a TCR beta motif made up of several highly homologous amino acid variants. According to the report, matched synovial fluid samples from ankylosing spondylitis patients were significantly enriched for the disease-linked clones. A CD8+ phenotype was shown by the disease-linked clones, which were found at relatively low frequencies in peripheral blood. Some TCR beta motif variants had previously been reported in synovial fluid and blood of reactive arthritis patients, which suggested common disease-initiation mechanisms.

Sequences SGHKS (CDR1) and YYEKEE (CDR2) are obtained from the germline V gene (reference sequence). The CDR3, cysteine through phenylalanine, is 16 amino acids long. Only the CDR3 DNA stays, 48 bases, in frame from base 1. Trimming at the junction amounts to 0 bases on V and 7 bases on J, and the germline ends lie 16 bases apart. Instrument used: Illumina HiSeq 2500. Quantitative 5'-RACE with molecular barcodes was the method used to prepare the TCR beta libraries. Processing in the source paper ran as follows. Disease-linked TCR variants were identified with a new computational method built on a probabilistic model of VDJ rearrangement. TCRdb reworked the public reads: Q25 trimming with fastp, MiXCR clone assembly, productive beta chains retained. Every entry covers one CDR3 protein and lists the most common genes and DNA from its rows. It is TCRdb's table, rather than the study itself, that gives the V and J calls and clone size. For this sample there are around 430,000 distinct CDR3 sequences; about a sixth appear just once. The ten largest clones capture approximately 0.93% of the sample.

The source material was blood, either unsorted or a sorted T cell fraction (not recorded which). The V and J segments used are TRBV5-5 and TRBJ1-4; TRBD1 is possibly the D segment (5 matching bases). The origin of this receptor is a male donor with ankylosing spondylitis. The nucleotides read TGTGCCAGCAGCTTGGACTTGCTGGGGCCGAGTGAAAAACTGTTTTTT. It encodes CASSLDLLGPSEKLFF.